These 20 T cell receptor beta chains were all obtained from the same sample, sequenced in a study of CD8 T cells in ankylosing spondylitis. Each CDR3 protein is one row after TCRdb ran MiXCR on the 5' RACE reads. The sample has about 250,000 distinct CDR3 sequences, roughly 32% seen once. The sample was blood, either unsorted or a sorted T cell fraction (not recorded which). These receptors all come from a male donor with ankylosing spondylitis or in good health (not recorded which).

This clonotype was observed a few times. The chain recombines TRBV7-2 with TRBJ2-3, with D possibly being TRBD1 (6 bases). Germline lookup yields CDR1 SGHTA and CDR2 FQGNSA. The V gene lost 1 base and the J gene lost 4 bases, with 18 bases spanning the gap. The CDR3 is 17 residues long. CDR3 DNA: TGTGCCAGCAGCTTAGTGCTTGGCCAGGGGTTGGCAGATACGCAGTATTTT. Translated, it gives CASSLVLGQGLADTQYF.

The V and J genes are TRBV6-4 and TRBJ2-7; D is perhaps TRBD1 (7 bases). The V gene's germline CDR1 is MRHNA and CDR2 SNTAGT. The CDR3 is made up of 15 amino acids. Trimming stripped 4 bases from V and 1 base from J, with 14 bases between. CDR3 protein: CASSGQGGYSYEQYF. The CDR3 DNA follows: TGTGCCAGCAGTGGACAGGGAGGCTATTCCTACGAGCAGTACTTC.

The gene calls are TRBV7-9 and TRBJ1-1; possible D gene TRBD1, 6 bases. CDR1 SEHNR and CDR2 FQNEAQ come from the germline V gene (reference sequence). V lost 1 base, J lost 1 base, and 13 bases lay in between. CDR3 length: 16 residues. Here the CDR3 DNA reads TGTGCCAGCAGCTTAGGGTTACAGGGATCGAACACTGAAGCTTTCTTT. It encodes CASSLGLQGSNTEAFF.

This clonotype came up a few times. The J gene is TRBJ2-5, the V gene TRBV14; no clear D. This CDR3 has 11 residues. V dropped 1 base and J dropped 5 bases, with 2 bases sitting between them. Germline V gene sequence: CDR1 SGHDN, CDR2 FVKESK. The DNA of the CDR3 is TGTGCCAGCAGCCAAGCGGAGACCCAGTACTTC. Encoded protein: CASSQAETQYF.

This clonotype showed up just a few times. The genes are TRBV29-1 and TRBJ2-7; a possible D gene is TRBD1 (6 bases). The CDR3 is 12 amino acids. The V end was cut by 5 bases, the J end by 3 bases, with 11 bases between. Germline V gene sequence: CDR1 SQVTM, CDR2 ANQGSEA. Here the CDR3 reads CSVSGHNYEQYF. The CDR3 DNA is TGCAGCGTTTCGGGACACAACTACGAGCAGTACTTC.

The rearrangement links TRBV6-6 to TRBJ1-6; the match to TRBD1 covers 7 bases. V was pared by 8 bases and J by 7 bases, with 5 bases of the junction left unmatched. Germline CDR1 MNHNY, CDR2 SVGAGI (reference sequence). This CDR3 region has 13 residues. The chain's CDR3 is CASRQGANSPLHF. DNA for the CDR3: TGTGCCAGCCGACAGGGAGCGAATTCACCCCTCCACTTT.

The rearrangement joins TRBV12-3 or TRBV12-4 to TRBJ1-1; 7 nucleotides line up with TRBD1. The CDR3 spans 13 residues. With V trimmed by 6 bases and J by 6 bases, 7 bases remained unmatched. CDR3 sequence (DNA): TGTGCCAGCAGCCCCGACAGGGCCCCTGAAGCTTTCTTT. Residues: CASSPDRAPEAFF.

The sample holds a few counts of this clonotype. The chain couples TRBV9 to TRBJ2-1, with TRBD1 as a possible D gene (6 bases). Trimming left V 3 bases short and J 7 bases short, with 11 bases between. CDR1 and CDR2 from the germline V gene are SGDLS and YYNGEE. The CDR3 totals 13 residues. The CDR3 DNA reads TGTGCCAGCAGCGGTACAAGGGGGAATGAGCAGTTCTTC. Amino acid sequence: CASSGTRGNEQFF.

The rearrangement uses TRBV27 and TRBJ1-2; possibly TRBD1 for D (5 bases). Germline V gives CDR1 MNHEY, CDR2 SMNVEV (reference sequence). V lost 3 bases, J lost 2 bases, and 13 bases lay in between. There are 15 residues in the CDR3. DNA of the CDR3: TGTGCCAGCAGTTTTCTGGGGACCCACAACTATGGCTACACCTTC. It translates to CASSFLGTHNYGYTF.

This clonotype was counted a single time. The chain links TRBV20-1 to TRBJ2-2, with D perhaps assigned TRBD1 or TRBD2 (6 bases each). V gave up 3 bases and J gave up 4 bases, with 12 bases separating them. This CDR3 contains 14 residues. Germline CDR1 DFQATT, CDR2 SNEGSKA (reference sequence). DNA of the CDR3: TGCAGTGCTAGGGTGGGGGGCGGCACCGGGGAGCTGTTTTTT. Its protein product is CSARVGGGTGELFF.

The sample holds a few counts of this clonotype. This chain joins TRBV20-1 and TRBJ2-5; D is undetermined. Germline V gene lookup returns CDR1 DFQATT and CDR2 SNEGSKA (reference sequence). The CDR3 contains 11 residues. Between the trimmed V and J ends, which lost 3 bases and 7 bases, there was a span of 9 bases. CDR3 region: CSASPVGTQYF. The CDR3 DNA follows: TGCAGTGCTAGTCCAGTCGGGACCCAGTACTTC.

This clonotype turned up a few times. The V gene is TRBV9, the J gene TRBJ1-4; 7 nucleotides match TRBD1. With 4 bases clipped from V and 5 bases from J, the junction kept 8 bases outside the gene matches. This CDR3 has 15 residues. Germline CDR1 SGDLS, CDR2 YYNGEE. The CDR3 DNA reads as TGTGCCAGCAGCTCCCCGGGACAGCAAAATGAAAAACTGTTTTTT. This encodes CASSSPGQQNEKLFF.

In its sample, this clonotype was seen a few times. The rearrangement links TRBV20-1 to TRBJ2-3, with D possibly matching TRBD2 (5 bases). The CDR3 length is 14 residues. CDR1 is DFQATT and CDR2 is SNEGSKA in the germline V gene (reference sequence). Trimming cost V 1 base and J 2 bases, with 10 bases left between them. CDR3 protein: CSARVPGFTDTQYF. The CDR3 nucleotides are TGCAGTGCTAGAGTCCCGGGGTTCACAGATACGCAGTATTTT.

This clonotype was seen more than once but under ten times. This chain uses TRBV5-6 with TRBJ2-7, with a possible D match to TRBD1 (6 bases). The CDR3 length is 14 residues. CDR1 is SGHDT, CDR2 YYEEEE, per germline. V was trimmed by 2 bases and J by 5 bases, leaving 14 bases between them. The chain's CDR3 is CASSLTGFGDEQYF. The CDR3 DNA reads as TGTGCCAGCAGCTTAACAGGGTTCGGCGACGAGCAGTACTTC.

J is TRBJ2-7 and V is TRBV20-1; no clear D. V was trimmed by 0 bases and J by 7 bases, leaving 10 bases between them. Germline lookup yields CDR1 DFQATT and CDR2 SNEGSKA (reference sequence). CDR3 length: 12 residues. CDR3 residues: CSARDVGREQYF. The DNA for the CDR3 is TGCAGTGCTAGAGATGTTGGGCGGGAGCAGTACTTC.

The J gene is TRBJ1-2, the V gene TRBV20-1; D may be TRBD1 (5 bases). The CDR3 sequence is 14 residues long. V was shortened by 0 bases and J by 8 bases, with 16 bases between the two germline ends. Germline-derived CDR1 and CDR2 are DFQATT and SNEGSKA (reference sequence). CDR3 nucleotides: TGCAGTGCTAGAGATTCCGGACACCGTCGCGGCTACACCTTC. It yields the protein CSARDSGHRRGYTF.

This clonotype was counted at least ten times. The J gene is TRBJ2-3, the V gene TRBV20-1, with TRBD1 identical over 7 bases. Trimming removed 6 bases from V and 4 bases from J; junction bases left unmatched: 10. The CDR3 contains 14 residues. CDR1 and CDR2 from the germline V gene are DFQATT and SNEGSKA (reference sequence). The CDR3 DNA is TGCAGTGCAACCGGGACAGCGAAGCCAGATACGCAGTATTTT. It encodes CSATGTAKPDTQYF.

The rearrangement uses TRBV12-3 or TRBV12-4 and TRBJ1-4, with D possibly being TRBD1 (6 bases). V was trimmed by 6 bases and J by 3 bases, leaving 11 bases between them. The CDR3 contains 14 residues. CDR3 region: CASSKQGSNEKLFF. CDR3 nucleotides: TGTGCCAGCAGCAAACAGGGATCTAATGAAAAACTGTTTTTT.

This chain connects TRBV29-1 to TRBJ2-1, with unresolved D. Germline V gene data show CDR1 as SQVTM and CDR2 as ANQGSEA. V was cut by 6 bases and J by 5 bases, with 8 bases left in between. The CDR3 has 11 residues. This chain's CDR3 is CSVLFHNEQFF. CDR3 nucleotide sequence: TGCAGCGTCCTGTTTCACAATGAGCAGTTCTTC.

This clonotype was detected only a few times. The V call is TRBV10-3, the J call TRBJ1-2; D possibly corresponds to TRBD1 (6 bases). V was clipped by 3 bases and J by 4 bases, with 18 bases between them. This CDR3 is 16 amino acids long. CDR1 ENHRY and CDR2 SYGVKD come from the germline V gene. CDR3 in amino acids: CAISDDGGRGGYGYTF. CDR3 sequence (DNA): TGTGCCATCAGTGATGACGGGGGGCGAGGGGGCTATGGCTACACCTTC.